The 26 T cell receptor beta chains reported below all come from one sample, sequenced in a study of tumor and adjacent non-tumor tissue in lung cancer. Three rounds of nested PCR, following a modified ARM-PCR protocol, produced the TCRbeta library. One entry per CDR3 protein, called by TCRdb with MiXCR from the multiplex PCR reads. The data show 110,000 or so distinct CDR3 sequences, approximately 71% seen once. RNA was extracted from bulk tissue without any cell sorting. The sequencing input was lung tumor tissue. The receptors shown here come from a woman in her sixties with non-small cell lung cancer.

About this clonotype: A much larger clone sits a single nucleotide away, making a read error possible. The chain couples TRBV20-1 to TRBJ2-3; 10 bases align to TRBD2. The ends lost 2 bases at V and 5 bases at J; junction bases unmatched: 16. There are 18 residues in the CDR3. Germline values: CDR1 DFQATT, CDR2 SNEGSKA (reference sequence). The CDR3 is CSARNYTRTSGSGDTQYF. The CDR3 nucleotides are TGCAGTGCTAGAAATTACACCAGGACTAGCGGAAGTGGAGATACGCAGTATTTT.

The CDR3 loop reads CASSFDREDEAQYF. The CDR3 bases are TGTGCCAGCAGTTTTGACAGGGAAGACGAGGCCCAGTACTTC. The V gene is TRBV28, the J gene TRBJ2-5; TRBD1 matches 7 bases. The CDR3 totals 14 residues. Trimming took 3 bases from V and 9 from J; bases not matched to a gene: 10. Germline V lookup: CDR1 MDHEN, CDR2 SYDVKM.

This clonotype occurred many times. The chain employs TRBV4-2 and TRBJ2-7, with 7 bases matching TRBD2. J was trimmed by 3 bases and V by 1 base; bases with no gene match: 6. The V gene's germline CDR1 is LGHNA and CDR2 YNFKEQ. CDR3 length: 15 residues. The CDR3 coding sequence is TGTGCCAGCAGCCAAGCGGCTAGCGGACACTACGAGCAGTACTTC. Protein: CASSQAASGHYEQYF.

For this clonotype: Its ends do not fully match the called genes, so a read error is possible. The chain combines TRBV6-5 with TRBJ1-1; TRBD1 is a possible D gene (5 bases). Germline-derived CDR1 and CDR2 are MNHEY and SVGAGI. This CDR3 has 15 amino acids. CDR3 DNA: TGTGCCAGCAGTTACCGGGGCAGGGCGATCGCTGAAGCTTCCTTT. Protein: CASSYRGRAIAEASF.

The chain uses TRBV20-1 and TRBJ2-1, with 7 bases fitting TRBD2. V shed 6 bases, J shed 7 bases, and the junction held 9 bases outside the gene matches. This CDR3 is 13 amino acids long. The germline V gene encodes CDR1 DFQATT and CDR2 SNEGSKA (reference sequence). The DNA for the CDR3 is TGCAGTGCGGAGACTAACGGGAGGAATGAGCAGTTCTTC. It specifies CSAETNGRNEQFF.

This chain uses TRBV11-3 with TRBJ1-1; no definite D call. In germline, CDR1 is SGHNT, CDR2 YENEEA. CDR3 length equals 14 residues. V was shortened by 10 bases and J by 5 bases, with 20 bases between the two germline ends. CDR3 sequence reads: CAISATRRGTEAFF. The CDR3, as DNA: TGTGCCATCAGTGCGACCAGAAGAGGTACTGAAGCTTTCTTT.

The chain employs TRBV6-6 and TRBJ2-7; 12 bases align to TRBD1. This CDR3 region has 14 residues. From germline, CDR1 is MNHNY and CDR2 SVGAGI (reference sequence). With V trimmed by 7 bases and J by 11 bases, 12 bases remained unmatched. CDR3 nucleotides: TGTGCCAGCACCCAGGGACAGGGGGCCCTTGAGAAGTACTTC. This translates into CASTQGQGALEKYF.

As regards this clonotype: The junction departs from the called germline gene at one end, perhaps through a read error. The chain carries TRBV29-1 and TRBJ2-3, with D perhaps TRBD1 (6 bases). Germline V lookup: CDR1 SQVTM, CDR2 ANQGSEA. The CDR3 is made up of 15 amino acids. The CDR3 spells CSVLRDNSSTDRQYF. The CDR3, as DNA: TGCAGCGTTCTTCGGGACAATTCTAGCACAGATAGGCAGTATTTT.

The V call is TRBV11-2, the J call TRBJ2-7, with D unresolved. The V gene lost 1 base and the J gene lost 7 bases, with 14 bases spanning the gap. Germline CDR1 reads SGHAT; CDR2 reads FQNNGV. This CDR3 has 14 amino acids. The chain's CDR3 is CASSLANPEKEQYF. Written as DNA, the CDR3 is TGTGCCAGCAGCTTAGCTAACCCCGAGAAGGAGCAGTACTTC.

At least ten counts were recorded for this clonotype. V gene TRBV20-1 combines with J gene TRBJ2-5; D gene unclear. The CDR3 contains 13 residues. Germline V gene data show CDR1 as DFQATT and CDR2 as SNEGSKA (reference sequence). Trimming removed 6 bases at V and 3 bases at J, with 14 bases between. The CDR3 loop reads CSALSVQKETQYF. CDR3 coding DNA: TGCAGTGCCCTCTCCGTACAGAAAGAGACCCAGTACTTC.

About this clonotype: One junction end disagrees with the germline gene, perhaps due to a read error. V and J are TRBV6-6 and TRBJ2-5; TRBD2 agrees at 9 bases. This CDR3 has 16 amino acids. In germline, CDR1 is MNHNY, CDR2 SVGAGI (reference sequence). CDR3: CPSSTGVELAGHTQYF. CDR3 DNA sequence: TGTCCCAGCAGTACGGGGGTTGAACTAGCGGGTCACACCCAGTACTTC.

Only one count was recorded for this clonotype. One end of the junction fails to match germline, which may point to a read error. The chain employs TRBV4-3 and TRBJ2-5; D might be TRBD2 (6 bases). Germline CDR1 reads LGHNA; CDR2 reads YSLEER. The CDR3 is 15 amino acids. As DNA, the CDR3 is TGCACCAACAACCGACACCGGGACTCACAAGAGACCCAGTATTTC. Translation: CTNNRHRDSQETQYF.

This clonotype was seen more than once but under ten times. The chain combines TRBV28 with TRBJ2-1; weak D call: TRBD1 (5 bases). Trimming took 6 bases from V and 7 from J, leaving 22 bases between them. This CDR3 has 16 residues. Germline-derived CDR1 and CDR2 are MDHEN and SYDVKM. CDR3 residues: CASRPTDSTPGNEQFF. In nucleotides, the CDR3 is TGTGCCAGCAGGCCCACGGATTCCACCCCAGGGAATGAGCAGTTCTTC.

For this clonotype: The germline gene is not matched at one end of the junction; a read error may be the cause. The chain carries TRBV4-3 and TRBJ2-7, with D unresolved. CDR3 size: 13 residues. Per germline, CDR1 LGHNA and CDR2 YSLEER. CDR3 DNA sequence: TGCGTCAGCAGCCAAGAATTGGCCAGCGAGCAGTACTTC. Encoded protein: CVSSQELASEQYF.

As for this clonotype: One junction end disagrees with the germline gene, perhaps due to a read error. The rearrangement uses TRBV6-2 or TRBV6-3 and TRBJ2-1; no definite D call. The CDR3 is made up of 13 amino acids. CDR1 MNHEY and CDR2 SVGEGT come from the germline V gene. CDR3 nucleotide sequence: TGTGCCAGTGCCTGTAGCTCCTACAATGAGCAATTCTTC. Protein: CASACSSYNEQFF.

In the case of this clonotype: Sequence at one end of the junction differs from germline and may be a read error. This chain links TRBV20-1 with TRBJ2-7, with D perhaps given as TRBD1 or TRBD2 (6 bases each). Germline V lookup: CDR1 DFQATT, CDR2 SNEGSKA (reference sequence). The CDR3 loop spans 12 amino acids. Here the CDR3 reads CSASGQRGEQNF. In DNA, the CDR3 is TGCAGTGCTAGCGGACAAAGGGGGGAGCAGAACTTT.

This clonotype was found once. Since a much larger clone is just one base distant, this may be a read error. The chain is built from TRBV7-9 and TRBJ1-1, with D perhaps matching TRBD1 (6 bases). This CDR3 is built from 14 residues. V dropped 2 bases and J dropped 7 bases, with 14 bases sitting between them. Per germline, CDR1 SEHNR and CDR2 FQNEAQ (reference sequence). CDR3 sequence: CASSLCGQTIEAFF. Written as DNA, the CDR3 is TGTGCCAGCAGCTTATGCGGACAGACCATTGAAGCTTTCTTT. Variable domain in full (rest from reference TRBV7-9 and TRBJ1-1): DTGVSQNPRHKITKRGQNVTFRCDPISEHNRLYWYRQTLGQGPEFLTYFQNEAQLEKSRLLSDRFSAERPKGSFSTLEIQRTEQGDSAMYLCASSLCGQTIEAFFGQGTRLTVV.

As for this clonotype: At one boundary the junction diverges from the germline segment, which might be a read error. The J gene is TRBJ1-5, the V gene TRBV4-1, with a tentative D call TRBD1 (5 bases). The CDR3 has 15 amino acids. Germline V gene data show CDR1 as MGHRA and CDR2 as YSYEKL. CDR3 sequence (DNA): TGCGTCAGCAGCCAAGACTCCGACAGTTATCAGCCCCAGCATTTT. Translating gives CVSSQDSDSYQPQHF.

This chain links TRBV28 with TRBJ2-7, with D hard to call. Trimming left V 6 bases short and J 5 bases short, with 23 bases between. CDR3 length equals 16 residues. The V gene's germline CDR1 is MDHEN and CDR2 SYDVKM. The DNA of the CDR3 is TGTGCCAGCAGCCCATCCTGGTCCTCCGGTAGCAACGAGCAGTACTTC. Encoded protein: CASSPSWSSGSNEQYF.

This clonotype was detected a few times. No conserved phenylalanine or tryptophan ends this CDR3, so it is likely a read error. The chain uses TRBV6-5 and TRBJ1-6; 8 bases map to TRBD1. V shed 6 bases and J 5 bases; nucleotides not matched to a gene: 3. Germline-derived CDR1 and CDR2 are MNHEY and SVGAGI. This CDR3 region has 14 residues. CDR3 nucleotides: TGTGCCAGCAGGCGGACAGGGAATAATTCACCCCTCCACTTA. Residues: CASRRTGNNSPLHL.

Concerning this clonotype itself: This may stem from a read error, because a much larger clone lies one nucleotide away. The CDR3 is CARSHPTGGPHNEQFF. For the CDR3, the DNA is TGCGCCAGAAGCCACCCAACAGGGGGGCCCCACAATGAGCAGTTCTTC. This chain uses TRBV4-3 with TRBJ2-1, with TRBD1 identical over 8 bases. Germline values: CDR1 LGHNA, CDR2 YSLEER. The length of the CDR3 is 16 residues.

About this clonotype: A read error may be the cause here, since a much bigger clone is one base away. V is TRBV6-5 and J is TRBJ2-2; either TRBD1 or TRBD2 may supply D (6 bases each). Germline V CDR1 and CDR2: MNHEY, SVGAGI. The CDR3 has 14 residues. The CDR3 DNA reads TGTGCCAGCAGTGTAGGGGGGAACACCGAGGAGCTGTTTTTT. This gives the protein CASSVGGNTEELFF.

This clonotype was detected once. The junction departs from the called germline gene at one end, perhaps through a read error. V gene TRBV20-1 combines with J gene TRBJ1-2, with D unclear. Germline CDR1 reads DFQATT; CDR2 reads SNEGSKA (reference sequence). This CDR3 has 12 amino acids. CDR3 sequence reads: CSSSRRSDGYTF. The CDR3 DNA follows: TGCAGTTCTAGTAGGAGGTCGGATGGCTACACCTTC.

CDR3 loop: CDSSHLQGDGANVLTF. Written as DNA, the CDR3 is TGCGACAGTAGCCATCTACAGGGTGATGGGGCCAACGTCCTGACTTTC. The chain couples TRBV4-3 to TRBJ2-6; D is possibly TRBD1 (6 bases). CDR1 LGHNA and CDR2 YSLEER come from the germline V gene. CDR3 length: 16 amino acids.

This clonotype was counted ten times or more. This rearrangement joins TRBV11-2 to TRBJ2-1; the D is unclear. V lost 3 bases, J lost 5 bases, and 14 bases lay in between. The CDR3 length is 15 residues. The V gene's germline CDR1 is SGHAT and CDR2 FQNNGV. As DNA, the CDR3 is TGTGCCAGCAGCTTGAGGATAGCAATGCACAATGAGCAGTTCTTC. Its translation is CASSLRIAMHNEQFF.

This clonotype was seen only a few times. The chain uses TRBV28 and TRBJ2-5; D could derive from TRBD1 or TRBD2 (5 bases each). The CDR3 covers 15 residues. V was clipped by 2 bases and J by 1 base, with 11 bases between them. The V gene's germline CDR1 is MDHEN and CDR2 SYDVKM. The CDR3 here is CASSLGTNTQETQYF. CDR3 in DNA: TGTGCCAGCAGTTTAGGGACGAATACCCAAGAGACCCAGTACTTC.